The rows below give T cell receptor beta chains drawn from one sample of a study of OX40 agonist ivuxolimab in advanced cancers. Profiling relied on immunoSEQ multiplex PCR, and the TCRdb table lists in-frame clones only, not all of them. The table has over 50,000 clones, approximately 83% seen once; the top ten hold roughly 5%. The sample in question was CD4+ or CD8+ T cells sorted from blood, obtained in a trial of the OX40 agonist ivuxolimab. The receptors derive from an adult with an advanced solid tumor such as melanoma, head and neck, liver or kidney cancer. CDR3s include the opening cysteine and the closing phenylalanine or tryptophan. The order of the fields is D gene, J gene, clone size, V gene, CDR3 DNA, CDR3 protein. The D gene is left open where the match is weak. Only part of the rows carry a size: once, few, many, or a class if the clone is expanded.

NA | TRBJ1-5 | NA | TRBV28 | TGTGCCAGCAGTGGGCACCAGGAAGATCAGCCCCAGCATTTC | CASSGHQEDQPQHF
NA | TRBJ1-2 | once | TRBV9 | TGTGCCAGCAGCGTCGGGGCAGGGACGACCTATGGCTACACCTTC | CASSVGAGTTYGYTF
NA | TRBJ2-7 | NA | TRBV27 | TGTGCCAGCAGATCCGGGCCACCCTACGAGCAGTACTTC | CASRSGPPYEQYF
NA | TRBJ2-6 | NA | TRBV28 | TGTGCCAGCAGTCTACAGGGAGGTACTGCTGGGGCCAACGTCCTGACTTTC | CASSLQGGTAGANVLTF
NA | TRBJ1-5 | NA | TRBV4-1 | TGCGCCAGCAGCCAAGGGAACGGAAGTGGGCAGGCAAATCAGCCCCAGCATTTT | CASSQGNGSGQANQPQHF
NA | TRBJ2-7 | once | TRBV6-1 | TGTGCCAGCAGGGAGACAGCTCAACATCCGTACGAGCAGTACTTC | CASRETAQHPYEQYF
NA | TRBJ1-6 | NA | TRBV5-1 | TGCGCCAGCAGCTTGGGGACAGTCTATAATTCACCCCTCCACTTT | CASSLGTVYNSPLHF
NA | TRBJ2-4 | NA | TRBV21-1 | TGTGCCAGCAGCAAAGGCGACAGGGCGGGCTCAATCAAAAACATTCAGTACTTC | CASSKGDRAGSIKNIQYF
TRBD2 | TRBJ2-7 | NA | TRBV6-1 | TGTGCCAGCAGTGTACGGACTAGCCCGGACCACGAGCAGTACTTC | CASSVRTSPDHEQYF
NA | TRBJ1-5 | NA | TRBV2 | TGTGCCAGCAGAACAGGTGGTCAGCCCCAGCATTTT | CASRTGGQPQHF
NA | TRBJ2-1 | NA | TRBV2 | TGTGCCAGCAACCGAGGGCTAGCGAACAATGAGCAGTTCTTC | CASNRGLANNEQFF
NA | TRBJ2-5 | NA | TRBV9 | TGTGCCAGCAGCGTAGGCTCTATACCAGAGACCCAGTACTTC | CASSVGSIPETQYF
TRBD2 | TRBJ2-3 | NA | TRBV9 | TGTGCCAGCAGCGTAGGTGGCGGGGGAGGAGATACGCAGTATTTT | CASSVGGGGGDTQYF
NA | TRBJ1-5 | NA | TRBV7-8 | TGTGCCAGCAGCGAACCAGGGGAGAATCAGCCCCAGCATTTT | CASSEPGENQPQHF
NA | TRBJ1-5 | few | TRBV19 | TGTGCTTCAGGCGTGTCTAGGGCTCAGCCCCAGCATTTT | CASGVSRAQPQHF